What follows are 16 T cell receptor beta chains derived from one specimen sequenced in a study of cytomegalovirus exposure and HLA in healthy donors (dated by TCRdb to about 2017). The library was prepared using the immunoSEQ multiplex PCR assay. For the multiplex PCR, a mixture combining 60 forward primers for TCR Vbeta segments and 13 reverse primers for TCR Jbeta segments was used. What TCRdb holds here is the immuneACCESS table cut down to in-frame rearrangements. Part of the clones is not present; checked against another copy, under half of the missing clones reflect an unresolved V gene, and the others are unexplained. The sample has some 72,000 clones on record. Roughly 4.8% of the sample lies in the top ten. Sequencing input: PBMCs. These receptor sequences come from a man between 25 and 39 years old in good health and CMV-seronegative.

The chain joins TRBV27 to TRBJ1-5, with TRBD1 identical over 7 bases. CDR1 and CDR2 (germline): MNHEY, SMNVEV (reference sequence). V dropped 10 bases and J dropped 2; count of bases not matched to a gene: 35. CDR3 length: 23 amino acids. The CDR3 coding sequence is TGTGCCACCACCGATACCTTACACTCGGACGGTGACAGGGACTTCCTAGGCAATCAGCCCCAGCATTTT. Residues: CATTDTLHSDGDRDFLGNQPQHF.

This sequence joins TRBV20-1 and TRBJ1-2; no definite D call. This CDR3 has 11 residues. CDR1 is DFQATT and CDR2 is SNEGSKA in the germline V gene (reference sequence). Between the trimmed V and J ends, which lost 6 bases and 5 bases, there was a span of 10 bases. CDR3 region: CSAGSPYGYTF. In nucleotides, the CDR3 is TGCAGTGCGGGCAGTCCTTATGGCTACACCTTC.

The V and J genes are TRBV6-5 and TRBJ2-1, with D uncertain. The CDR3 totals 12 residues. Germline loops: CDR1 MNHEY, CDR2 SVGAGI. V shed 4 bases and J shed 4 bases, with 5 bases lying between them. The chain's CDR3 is CASSSYYNEQFF. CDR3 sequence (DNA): TGTGCCAGCAGTTCTTATTACAATGAGCAGTTCTTC.

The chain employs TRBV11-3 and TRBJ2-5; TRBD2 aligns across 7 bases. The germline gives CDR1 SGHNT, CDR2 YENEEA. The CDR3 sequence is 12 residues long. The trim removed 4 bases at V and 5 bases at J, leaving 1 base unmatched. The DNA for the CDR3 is TGTGCCAGCAGCTGGGGAGGGGAGACCCAGTACTTC. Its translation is CASSWGGETQYF. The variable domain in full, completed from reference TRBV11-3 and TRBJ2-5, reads EAGVVQSPRYKIIEKKQPVAFWCNPISGHNTLYWYLQNLGQGPELLIRYENEEAVDDSQLPKDRFSAERLKGVDSTLKIQPAELGDSAVYLCASSWGGETQYFGPGTRLLVL.

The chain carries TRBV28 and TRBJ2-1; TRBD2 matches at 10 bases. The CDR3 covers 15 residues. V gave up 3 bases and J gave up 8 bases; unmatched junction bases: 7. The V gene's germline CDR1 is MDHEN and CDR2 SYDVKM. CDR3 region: CASSFGLAGAYEQFF. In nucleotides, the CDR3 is TGTGCCAGCAGTTTCGGGCTAGCGGGAGCTTATGAGCAGTTCTTC.

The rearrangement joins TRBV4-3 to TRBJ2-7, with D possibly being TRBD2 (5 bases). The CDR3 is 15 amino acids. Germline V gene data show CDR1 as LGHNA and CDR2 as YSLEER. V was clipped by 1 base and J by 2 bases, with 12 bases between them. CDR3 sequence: CASSQGEGVPYEQYF. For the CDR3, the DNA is TGCGCCAGCAGCCAAGGCGAGGGAGTCCCCTACGAGCAGTACTTC.

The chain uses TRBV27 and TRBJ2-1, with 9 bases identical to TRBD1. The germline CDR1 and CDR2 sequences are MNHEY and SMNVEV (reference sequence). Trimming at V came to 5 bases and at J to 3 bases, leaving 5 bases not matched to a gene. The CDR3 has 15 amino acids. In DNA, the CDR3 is TGTGCCAGCAGTCTCCGGGACAGGGACTACAATGAGCAGTTCTTC. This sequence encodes CASSLRDRDYNEQFF.

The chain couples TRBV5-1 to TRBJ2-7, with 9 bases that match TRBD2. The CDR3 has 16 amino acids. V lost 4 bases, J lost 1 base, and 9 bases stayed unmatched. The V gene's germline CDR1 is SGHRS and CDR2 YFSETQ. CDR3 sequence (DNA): TGCGCCAGCAGCCCTAATAGCGGGAGTGGGTCCTACGAGCAGTACTTC. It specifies CASSPNSGSGSYEQYF. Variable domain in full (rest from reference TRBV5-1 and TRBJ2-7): KAGVTQTPRYLIKTRGQQVTLSCSPISGHRSVSWYQQTPGQGLQFLFEYFSETQRNKGNFPGRFSGRQFSNSRSEMNVSTLELGDSALYLCASSPNSGSGSYEQYFGPGTRLTVT.

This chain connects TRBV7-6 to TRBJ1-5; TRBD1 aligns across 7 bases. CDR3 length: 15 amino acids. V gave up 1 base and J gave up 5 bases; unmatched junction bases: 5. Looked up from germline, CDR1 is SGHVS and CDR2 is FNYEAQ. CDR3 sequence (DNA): TGTGCCAGCAGCTTAGGGGCAGGGGGGCATCAGCCCCAGCATTTT. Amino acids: CASSLGAGGHQPQHF.

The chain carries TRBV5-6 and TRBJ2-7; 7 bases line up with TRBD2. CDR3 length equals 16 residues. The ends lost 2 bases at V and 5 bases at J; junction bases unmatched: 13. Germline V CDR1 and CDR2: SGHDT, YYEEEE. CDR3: CASSLGGLGGGDEQYF. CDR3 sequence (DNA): TGTGCCAGCAGCTTAGGCGGGCTCGGGGGAGGGGACGAGCAGTACTTC.

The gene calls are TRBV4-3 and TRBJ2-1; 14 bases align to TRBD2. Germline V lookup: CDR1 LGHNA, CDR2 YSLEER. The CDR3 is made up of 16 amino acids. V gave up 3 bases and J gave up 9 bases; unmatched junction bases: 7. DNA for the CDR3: TGCGCCAGCAGCCACCAGACTAGCGGGAGGGAACCTGAGCAGTTCTTC. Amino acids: CASSHQTSGREPEQFF.

This CDR3 reads CASSLAGGSNEKLFF. The CDR3 region has the DNA TGCGCCAGCAGCTTGGCCGGGGGATCTAATGAAAAACTGTTTTTT. The V gene is TRBV5-1, the J gene TRBJ1-4; weak D call: TRBD1 (5 bases). Germline loops: CDR1 SGHRS, CDR2 YFSETQ. This CDR3 is built from 15 residues. Trimming took 0 bases from V and 3 from J, leaving 9 bases between them.

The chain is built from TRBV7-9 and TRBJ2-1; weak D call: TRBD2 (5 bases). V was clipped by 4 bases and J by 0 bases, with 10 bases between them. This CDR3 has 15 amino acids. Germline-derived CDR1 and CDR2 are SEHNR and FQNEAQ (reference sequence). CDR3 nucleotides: TGTGCCAGCAGCTCCCCAGCGGACTCCTACAATGAGCAGTTCTTC. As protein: CASSSPADSYNEQFF.

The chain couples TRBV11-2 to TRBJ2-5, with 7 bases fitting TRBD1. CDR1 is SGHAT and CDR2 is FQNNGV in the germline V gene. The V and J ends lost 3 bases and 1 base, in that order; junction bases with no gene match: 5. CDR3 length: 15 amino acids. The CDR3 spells CASSFRDSFQETQYF. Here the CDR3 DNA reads TGTGCCAGCAGCTTTCGGGACAGTTTCCAAGAGACCCAGTACTTC.

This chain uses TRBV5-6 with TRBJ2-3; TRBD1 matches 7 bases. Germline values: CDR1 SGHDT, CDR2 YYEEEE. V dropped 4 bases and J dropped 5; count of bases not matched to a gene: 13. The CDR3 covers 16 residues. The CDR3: CASSTLDRVLIDTQYF. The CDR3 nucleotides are TGTGCCAGCAGCACCCTTGACAGGGTGTTAATAGATACGCAGTATTTT.

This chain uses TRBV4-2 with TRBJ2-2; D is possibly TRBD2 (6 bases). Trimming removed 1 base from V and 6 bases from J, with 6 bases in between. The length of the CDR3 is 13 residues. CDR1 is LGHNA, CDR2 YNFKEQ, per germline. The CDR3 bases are TGTGCCAGCAGCCAAGGGAGGGCCGGGGAGCTGTTTTTT. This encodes CASSQGRAGELFF.